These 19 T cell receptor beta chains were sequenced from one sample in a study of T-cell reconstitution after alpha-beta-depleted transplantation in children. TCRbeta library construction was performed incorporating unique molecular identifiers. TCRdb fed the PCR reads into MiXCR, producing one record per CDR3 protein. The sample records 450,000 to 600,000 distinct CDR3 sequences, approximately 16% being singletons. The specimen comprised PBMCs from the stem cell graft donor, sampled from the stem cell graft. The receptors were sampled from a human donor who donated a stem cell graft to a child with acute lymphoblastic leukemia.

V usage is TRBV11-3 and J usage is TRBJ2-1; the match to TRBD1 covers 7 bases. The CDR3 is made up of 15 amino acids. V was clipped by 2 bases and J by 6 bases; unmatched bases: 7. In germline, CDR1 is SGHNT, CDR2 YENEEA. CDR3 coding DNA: TGTGCCAGCAGCTTAAGGGGGCGAGGCATCAATGAGCAGTTCTTC. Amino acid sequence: CASSLRGRGINEQFF.

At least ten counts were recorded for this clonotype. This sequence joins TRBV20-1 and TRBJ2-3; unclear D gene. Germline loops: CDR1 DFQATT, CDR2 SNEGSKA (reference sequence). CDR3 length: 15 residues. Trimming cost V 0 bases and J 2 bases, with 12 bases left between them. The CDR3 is CSARDPTPLTDTQYF. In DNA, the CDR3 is TGCAGTGCTAGAGATCCGACACCTCTCACAGATACGCAGTATTTT.

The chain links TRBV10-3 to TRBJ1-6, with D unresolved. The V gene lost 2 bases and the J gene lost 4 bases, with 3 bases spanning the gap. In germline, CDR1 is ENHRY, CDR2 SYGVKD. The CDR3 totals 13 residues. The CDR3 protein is CAISEGYNSPLHF. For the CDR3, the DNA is TGTGCCATCAGTGAGGGTTATAATTCACCCCTCCACTTT.

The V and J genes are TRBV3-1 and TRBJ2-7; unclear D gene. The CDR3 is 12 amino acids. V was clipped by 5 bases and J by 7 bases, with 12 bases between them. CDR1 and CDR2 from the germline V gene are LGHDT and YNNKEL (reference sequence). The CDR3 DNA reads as TGTGCCAGCAGCGCCTTGTGGGAAGAGCAGTACTTC. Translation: CASSALWEEQYF.

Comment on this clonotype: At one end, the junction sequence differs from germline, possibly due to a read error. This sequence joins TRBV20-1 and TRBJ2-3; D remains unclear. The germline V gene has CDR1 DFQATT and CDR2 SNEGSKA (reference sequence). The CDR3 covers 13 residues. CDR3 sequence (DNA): TGCAGTGCTAGAAGTGATTTTGGGGATACGCGGTATTTT. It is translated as CSARSDFGDTRYF.

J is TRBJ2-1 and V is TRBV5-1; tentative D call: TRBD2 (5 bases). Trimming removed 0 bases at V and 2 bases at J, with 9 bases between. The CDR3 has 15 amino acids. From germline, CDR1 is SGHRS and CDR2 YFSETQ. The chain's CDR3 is CASSLESGAYNEQFF. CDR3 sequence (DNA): TGCGCCAGCAGCTTGGAGTCCGGGGCCTACAATGAGCAGTTCTTC.

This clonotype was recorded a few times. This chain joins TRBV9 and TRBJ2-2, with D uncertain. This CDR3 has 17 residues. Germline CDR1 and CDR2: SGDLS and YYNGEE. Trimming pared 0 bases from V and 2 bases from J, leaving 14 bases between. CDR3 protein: CASSVAVSSPNTGELFF. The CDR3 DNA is TGTGCCAGCAGCGTAGCCGTCTCTAGTCCTAACACCGGGGAGCTGTTTTTT.

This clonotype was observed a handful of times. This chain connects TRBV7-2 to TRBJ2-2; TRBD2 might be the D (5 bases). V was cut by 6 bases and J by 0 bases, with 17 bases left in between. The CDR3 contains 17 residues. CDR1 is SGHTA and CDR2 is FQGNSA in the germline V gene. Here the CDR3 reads CASRLRRIPSNTGELFF. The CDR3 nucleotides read TGTGCCAGCAGACTACGGAGGATTCCCTCGAACACCGGGGAGCTGTTTTTT.

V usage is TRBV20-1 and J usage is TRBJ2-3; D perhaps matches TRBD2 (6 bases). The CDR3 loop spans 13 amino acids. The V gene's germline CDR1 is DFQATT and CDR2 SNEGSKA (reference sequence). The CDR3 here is CRPSATPTDTQYF. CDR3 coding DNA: TGCAGGCCTAGCGCAACCCCCACAGATACGCAGTATTTT.

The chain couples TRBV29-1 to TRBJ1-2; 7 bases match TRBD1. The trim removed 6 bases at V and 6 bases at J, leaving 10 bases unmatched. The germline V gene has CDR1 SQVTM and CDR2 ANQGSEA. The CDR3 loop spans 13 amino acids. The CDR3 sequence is CSVQGKGPDGYTF. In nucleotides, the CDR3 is TGCAGCGTACAGGGGAAGGGCCCCGATGGCTACACCTTC.

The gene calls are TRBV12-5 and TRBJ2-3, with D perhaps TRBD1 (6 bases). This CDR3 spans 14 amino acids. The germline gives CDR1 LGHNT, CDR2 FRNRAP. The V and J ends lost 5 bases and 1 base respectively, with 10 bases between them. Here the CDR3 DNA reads TGTGCTAGTGGTCCAGGGGAACGCACAGATACGCAGTATTTT. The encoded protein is CASGPGERTDTQYF.

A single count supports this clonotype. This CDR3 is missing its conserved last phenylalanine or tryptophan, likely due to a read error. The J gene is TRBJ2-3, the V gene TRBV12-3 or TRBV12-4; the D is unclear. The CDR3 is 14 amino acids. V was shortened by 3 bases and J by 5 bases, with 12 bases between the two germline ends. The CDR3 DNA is TGTGCCAGCAGTTTGACGGGTCCGGGAGATACGCAGTATCTT. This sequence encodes CASSLTGPGDTQYL.

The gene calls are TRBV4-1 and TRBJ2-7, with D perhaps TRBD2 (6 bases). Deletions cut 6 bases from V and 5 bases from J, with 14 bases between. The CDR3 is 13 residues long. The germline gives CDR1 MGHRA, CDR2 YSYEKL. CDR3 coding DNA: TGCGCCAGCAGGGGACTCGGTCTCGACGAGCAGTACTTC. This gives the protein CASRGLGLDEQYF.

The CDR3 DNA follows: TGTGCCAGCAGTTCCAGGGTATTAGGTTACGAGCAGTACTTC. Protein product: CASSSRVLGYEQYF. The chain links TRBV28 to TRBJ2-7, with a weak D call TRBD1 (5 bases). Germline V CDR1 and CDR2: MDHEN, SYDVKM. Trimming took 4 bases from V and 4 from J, leaving 14 bases between them. The CDR3 sequence is 14 residues long.

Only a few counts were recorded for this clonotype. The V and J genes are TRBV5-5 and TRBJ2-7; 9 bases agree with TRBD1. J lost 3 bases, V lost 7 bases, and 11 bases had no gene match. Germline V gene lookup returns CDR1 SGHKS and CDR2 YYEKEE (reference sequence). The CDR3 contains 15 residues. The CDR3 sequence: CASDPWGQGLYEQYF. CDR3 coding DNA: TGTGCCAGCGACCCGTGGGGACAGGGCCTCTACGAGCAGTACTTC.

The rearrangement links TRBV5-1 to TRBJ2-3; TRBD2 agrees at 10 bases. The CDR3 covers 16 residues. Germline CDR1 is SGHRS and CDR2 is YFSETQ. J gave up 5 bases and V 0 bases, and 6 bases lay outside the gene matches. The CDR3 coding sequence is TGCGCCAGCAGCTTGGAAGGGACTAGCGTCGTAGATACGCAGTATTTT. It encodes CASSLEGTSVVDTQYF.

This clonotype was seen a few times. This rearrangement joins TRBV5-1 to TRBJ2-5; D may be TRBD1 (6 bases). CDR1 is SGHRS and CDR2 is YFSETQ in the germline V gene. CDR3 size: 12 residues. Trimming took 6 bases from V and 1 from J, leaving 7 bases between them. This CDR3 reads CASKTGQETQYF. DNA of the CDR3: TGCGCCAGCAAGACAGGCCAAGAGACCCAGTACTTC. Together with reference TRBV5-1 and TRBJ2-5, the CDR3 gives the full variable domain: KAGVTQTPRYLIKTRGQQVTLSCSPISGHRSVSWYQQTPGQGLQFLFEYFSETQRNKGNFPGRFSGRQFSNSRSEMNVSTLELGDSALYLCASKTGQETQYFGPGTRLLVL.

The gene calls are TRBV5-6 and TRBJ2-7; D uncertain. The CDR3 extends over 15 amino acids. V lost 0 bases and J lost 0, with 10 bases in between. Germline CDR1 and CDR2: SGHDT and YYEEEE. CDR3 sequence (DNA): TGTGCCAGCAGCTTGGGATTTTCAAGCTCCTACGAGCAGTACTTC. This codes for CASSLGFSSSYEQYF.

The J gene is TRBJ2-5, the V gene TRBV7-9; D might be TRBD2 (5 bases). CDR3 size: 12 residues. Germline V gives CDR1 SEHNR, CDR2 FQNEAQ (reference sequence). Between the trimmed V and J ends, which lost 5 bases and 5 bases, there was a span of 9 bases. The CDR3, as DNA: TGTGCCAGCAGCGGAGGTATGGAGACCCAGTACTTC. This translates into CASSGGMETQYF.